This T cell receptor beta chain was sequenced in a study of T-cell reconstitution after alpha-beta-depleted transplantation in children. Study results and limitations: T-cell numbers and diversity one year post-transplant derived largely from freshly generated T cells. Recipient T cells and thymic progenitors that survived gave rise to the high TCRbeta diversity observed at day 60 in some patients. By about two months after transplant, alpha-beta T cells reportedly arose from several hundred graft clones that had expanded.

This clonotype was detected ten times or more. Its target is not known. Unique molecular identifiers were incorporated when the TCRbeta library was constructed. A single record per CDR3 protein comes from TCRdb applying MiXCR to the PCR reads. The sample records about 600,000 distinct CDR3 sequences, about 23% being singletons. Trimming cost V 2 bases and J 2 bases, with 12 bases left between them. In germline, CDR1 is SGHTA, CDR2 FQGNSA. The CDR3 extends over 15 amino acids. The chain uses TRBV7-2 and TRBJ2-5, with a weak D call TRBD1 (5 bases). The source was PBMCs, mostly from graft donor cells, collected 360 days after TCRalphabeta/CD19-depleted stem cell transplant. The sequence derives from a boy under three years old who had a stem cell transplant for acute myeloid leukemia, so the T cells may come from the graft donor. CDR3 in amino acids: CASSLSTVRQETQYF. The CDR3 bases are TGTGCCAGCAGCTTATCGACAGTCCGACAAGAGACCCAGTACTTC.